Below, 8 T cell receptor beta chains from the same sample are listed, as sequenced in a study of identical twins. TCRdb reprocessed the 5' RACE reads via MiXCR and lists one record per CDR3 protein. Of fewer than 650,000 distinct CDR3 sequences in the sample, more than 9% are singletons; the top ten hold around 3.1%. This same sample was also taken into another study, of yellow fever vaccine responses in identical twins.

The material sequenced was PBMCs. These receptors all come from a woman aged 18-35 years in good health.

This clonotype has a count of ten or more. This sequence joins TRBV12-3 or TRBV12-4 and TRBJ2-3; D remains unclear. V was clipped by 7 bases and J by 4 bases, with 18 bases between them. The CDR3 loop spans 15 amino acids. The CDR3 nucleotides read TGTGCCAGCACCCCAGCGCTAATGGGCGCAGATACGCAGTATTTT. Translation: CASTPALMGADTQYF.

This clonotype was recorded a few times. This rearrangement joins TRBV5-1 to TRBJ2-7; TRBD2 aligns across 12 bases. Germline CDR1 and CDR2: SGHRS and YFSETQ. This CDR3 contains 14 residues. The J segment lost 1 base and the V segment lost 4 bases, leaving 0 bases of the junction unmatched. The CDR3 DNA is TGCGCCAGCAGCGGACTAGCGGGGTCCTACGAGCAGTACTTC. It encodes CASSGLAGSYEQYF.

Only a few counts were recorded for this clonotype. The rearrangement links TRBV7-3 to TRBJ2-2, with no clear D. V shed 4 bases and J shed 6 bases, with 9 bases lying between them. The CDR3 runs to 13 residues. Germline CDR1 and CDR2: SGHTA and FQGTGA. This CDR3 is CASSSLVPGELFF. DNA for the CDR3: TGTGCCAGCAGCTCTCTAGTTCCCGGGGAGCTGTTTTTT.

This clonotype was counted only a few times. V and J are TRBV3-1 and TRBJ2-7, with TRBD2 identical over 12 bases. From germline, CDR1 is LGHDT and CDR2 YNNKEL (reference sequence). The CDR3 consists of 16 residues. The junction had 7 bases not matched to a gene; V was cut back by 2 bases and J by 5 bases. Written as DNA, the CDR3 is TGTGCCAGCAGCCAATGGACTAGCGGGAAACGGAACGAGCAGTACTTC. Its protein is CASSQWTSGKRNEQYF.

The V gene is TRBV20-1, the J gene TRBJ1-5, with D uncertain. The CDR3 length is 14 residues. Trimming stripped 3 bases from V and 0 bases from J, with 9 bases between. Germline V gives CDR1 DFQATT, CDR2 SNEGSKA (reference sequence). DNA of the CDR3: TGCAGTGCTAGGGGCCTGTATAGCAATCAGCCCCAGCATTTT. This sequence encodes CSARGLYSNQPQHF.

This clonotype was found many times. J is TRBJ2-5 and V is TRBV14, with 8 bases lining up with TRBD1. The ends lost 0 bases at V and 2 bases at J; junction bases unmatched: 8. Germline-derived CDR1 and CDR2 are SGHDN and FVKESK. The CDR3 totals 17 residues. CDR3 protein: CASSQDVRGHWQETQYF. DNA of the CDR3: TGTGCCAGCAGCCAAGACGTCAGGGGGCATTGGCAAGAGACCCAGTACTTC.

The gene calls are TRBV7-2 and TRBJ2-5, with 10 bases lining up with TRBD2. The CDR3 is 17 residues long. J was trimmed by 5 bases and V by 2 bases; bases with no gene match: 11. The germline CDR1 and CDR2 sequences are SGHTA and FQGNSA. The CDR3 DNA sequence: TGTGCCAGCAGCTTAAGGTTTGGACTAGCGGTAGAGGAGACCCAGTACTTC. This encodes CASSLRFGLAVEETQYF. Full variable domain (rest looked up from reference TRBV7-2 and TRBJ2-5): GAGVSQSPSNKVTEKGKDVELRCDPISGHTALYWYRQSLGQGLEFLIYFQGNSAPDKSGLPSDRFSAERTGGSVSTLTIQRTQQEDSAVYLCASSLRFGLAVEETQYFGPGTRLLVL.

This clonotype was seen a few times. V usage is TRBV20-1 and J usage is TRBJ2-1; D ambiguous. The V gene's germline CDR1 is DFQATT and CDR2 SNEGSKA (reference sequence). The CDR3 spans 15 residues. V dropped 1 base and J dropped 2 bases, with 12 bases sitting between them. The CDR3 reads CSARGRDQPYNEQFF. The CDR3 nucleotides are TGCAGTGCTAGAGGTAGGGATCAACCCTACAATGAGCAGTTCTTC.